Listed below are T cell receptor beta chains from one sample, sequenced in a study of PD-1 blockade in mismatch repair-deficient tumors. These receptors' targets are unknown. Assay: immunoSEQ multiplex PCR; the TCRdb copy retains only in-frame clones and omits some. The table lists 9,400 or so clones, about 90% of them singletons. The source material was cells cultured in vitro, sampled from a patient treated with pembrolizumab. The receptor set was obtained from an adult with mismatch repair-deficient cancer. The CDR3 runs from the conserved cysteine through the conserved F or W. The D gene is left open where the match is weak. Clone size is not always given. Where it is, it says once, few, many or a class for expanded clones.

J,D,V,size,CDR3,DNA
TRBJ2-5,.,TRBV9,.,CASSVETGGQETQYF,TGTGCCAGCAGCGTAGAGACAGGTGGCCAAGAGACCCAGTACTTC
TRBJ1-2,.,TRBV28,.,CASSFRGVGGYTF,TGTGCCAGCAGTTTCCGAGGCGTAGGGGGCTACACCTTC
TRBJ1-2,.,TRBV28,.,CASLGRGLYGYTF,TGTGCCAGCCTGGGGCGGGGCCTCTATGGCTACACCTTC
TRBJ2-7,.,TRBV27,.,CASRQPRQASYEQYF,TGTGCCAGCAGGCAACCCAGACAGGCTTCCTACGAGCAGTACTTC
TRBJ2-3,.,TRBV28,.,CATKDRSTDTQYF,TGTGCCACGAAGGATCGAAGCACAGATACGCAGTATTTT
TRBJ1-1,.,TRBV27,large,CASNTKGEGTEAFF,TGTGCCAGCAACACGAAAGGAGAGGGCACTGAAGCTTTCTTT
TRBJ1-5,.,TRBV7-8,.,CASSPLGGEVNQPQHF,TGTGCCAGCAGCCCCCTGGGAGGGGAGGTTAATCAGCCCCAGCATTTT
TRBJ1-1,.,TRBV11-2,.,CASSLDWNTEAFF,TGTGCCAGCAGCTTAGACTGGAACACTGAAGCTTTCTTT
TRBJ2-5,TRBD1,TRBV7-2,.,CASSLRGTRGTQYF,TGTGCCAGCAGCCTCAGGGGGACCCGGGGGACCCAGTACTTC
TRBJ2-2,.,TRBV12-5,.,CASGPPTGNTGELFF,TGTGCTAGTGGTCCCCCGACAGGGAACACCGGGGAGCTGTTTTTT
TRBJ1-2,.,TRBV9,.,CASSAQLNYGYTF,TGTGCCAGCAGCGCTCAGCTTAACTATGGCTACACCTTC
TRBJ2-5,.,TRBV5-6,few,CASSEREGPDRETQYF,TGTGCCAGCAGCGAGAGAGAGGGACCAGATAGGGAGACCCAGTACTTC
TRBJ1-1,.,TRBV6-1,.,CASRHYIGGTEAFF,TGTGCCAGCAGACATTATATCGGGGGCACTGAAGCTTTCTTT
TRBJ2-7,.,TRBV7-8,.,CASSHSGDPPYEQYF,TGTGCCAGCAGCCACTCGGGGGATCCCCCCTACGAGCAGTACTTC
TRBJ2-1,.,TRBV7-8,.,CASSPRDVYNEQFF,TGTGCCAGCAGCCCCCGGGACGTTTACAATGAGCAGTTCTTC
TRBJ2-4,.,TRBV5-1,.,CASSLGGGRGGKNIQYF,TGCGCCAGCAGCTTGGGAGGCGGGCGAGGAGGCAAAAACATTCAGTACTTC
TRBJ2-7,TRBD2,TRBV12-5,.,CASGPGTSGREQYF,TGTGCTAGTGGTCCGGGGACTAGCGGGAGGGAGCAGTACTTC
TRBJ1-5,.,TRBV11-2,.,CASSLGEGGVPQHF,TGTGCCAGCAGCTTAGGAGAGGGGGGGGTACCCCAGCATTTT
TRBJ2-3,TRBD2,TRBV4-1,.,CASSQEGTSGRSGTQYF,TGCGCCAGCAGCCAAGAGGGGACTAGCGGGAGGAGTGGTACGCAGTATTTT
TRBJ2-2,TRBD2,TRBV9,.,CASSSRLAGVSTGELFF,TGTGCCAGCAGCTCGCGACTAGCGGGAGTGAGCACCGGGGAGCTGTTTTTT
TRBJ2-2,TRBD2,TRBV4-2,medium-sized,CAIKLAGGPSTGELFF,TGTGCCATCAAACTAGCGGGAGGGCCGTCCACCGGGGAGCTGTTTTTT
TRBJ1-1,TRBD1,TRBV28,.,CASSFGTGRGTEAFF,TGTGCCAGCAGTTTTGGGACAGGGCGGGGTACTGAAGCTTTCTTT
TRBJ2-1,.,TRBV6-5,.,CASSYVRDYNEQFF,TGTGCCAGCAGTTACGTAAGGGACTACAATGAGCAGTTCTTC
TRBJ1-6,.,TRBV5-5,once,CASSLAAQGRSYNSPLHF,TGTGCCAGCAGCTTGGCCGCACAGGGTAGATCCTATAATTCACCCCTCCACTTT
TRBJ2-7,.,TRBV4-2,.,CASSQDRGGSTLYEQYF,TGTGCCAGCAGCCAAGATAGGGGGGGGTCTACCCTCTACGAGCAGTACTTC